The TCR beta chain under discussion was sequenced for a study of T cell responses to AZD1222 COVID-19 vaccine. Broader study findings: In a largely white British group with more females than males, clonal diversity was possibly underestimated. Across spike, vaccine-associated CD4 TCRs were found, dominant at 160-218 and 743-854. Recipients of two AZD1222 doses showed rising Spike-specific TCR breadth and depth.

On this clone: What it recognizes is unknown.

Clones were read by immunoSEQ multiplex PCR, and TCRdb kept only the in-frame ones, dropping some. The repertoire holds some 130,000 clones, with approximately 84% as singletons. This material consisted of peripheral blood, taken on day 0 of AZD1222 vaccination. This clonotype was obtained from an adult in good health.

CDR3 DNA sequence: TGTGCCAGCAGCTTGGCCCAATATGGCTACACCTTC. Its protein product is CASSLAQYGYTF. The chain combines TRBV7-2 with TRBJ1-2; no clear D gene. Germline V gene data show CDR1 as SGHTA and CDR2 as FQGNSA. CDR3 length: 12 amino acids. The ends were cut back, 3 bases at V and 5 bases at J, with 7 bases in the middle.